These T cell receptor beta chains were read from a single sample in a study of neoadjuvant anti-PD-1 for oral cavity cancer. TCRdb's copy holds only in-frame clones and misses some; the assay was immunoSEQ multiplex PCR. The repertoire consists of 11,000 to 15,000 clones, with roughly 74% occurring once and the leading ten covering less than 3%. The sequenced sample was PBMCs, obtained before nivolumab (anti-PD-1) treatment. The source is a person between 35 and 79 years old with oral cavity squamous cell carcinoma. CDR3s include the opening cysteine and the closing phenylalanine or tryptophan. The D gene is left open where the match is weak. Only some rows state a clone size, as once, few, many or a class for expanded clones.

d_gene: -; abundance: -; j_gene: TRBJ2-7; v_gene: TRBV30; CDR3aa: CAWSVQTDYEQYF; CDR3nt: TGTGCCTGGAGTGTACAGACAGACTACGAGCAGTACTTC
d_gene: -; abundance: -; j_gene: TRBJ1-1; v_gene: TRBV2; CDR3aa: CASSEWENTEAFF; CDR3nt: TGTGCCAGCAGTGAATGGGAGAACACTGAAGCTTTCTTT
d_gene: -; abundance: few; j_gene: TRBJ1-6; v_gene: TRBV7-2; CDR3aa: CASSLVHSRNSPLHF; CDR3nt: TGTGCCAGCAGCTTAGTTCACAGTCGGAATTCACCCCTCCACTTT
d_gene: -; abundance: -; j_gene: TRBJ2-5; v_gene: TRBV9; CDR3aa: CASSAGFGETQYF; CDR3nt: TGTGCCAGCAGCGCCGGGTTTGGTGAGACCCAGTACTTC
d_gene: -; abundance: -; j_gene: TRBJ2-2; v_gene: TRBV4-2; CDR3aa: CASSQDLTLGTGELFF; CDR3nt: TGTGCCAGCAGCCAAGATCTAACCCTGGGAACCGGGGAGCTGTTTTTT
d_gene: -; abundance: few; j_gene: TRBJ1-5; v_gene: TRBV27; CDR3aa: CASALMGNQPQHF; CDR3nt: TGTGCCAGCGCCCTTATGGGGAATCAGCCCCAGCATTTT
d_gene: TRBD1; abundance: -; j_gene: TRBJ1-5; v_gene: TRBV2; CDR3aa: CASTGQGAVQPQHF; CDR3nt: TGTGCCAGCACGGGACAGGGGGCGGTTCAGCCCCAGCATTTT
d_gene: TRBD2; abundance: -; j_gene: TRBJ2-7; v_gene: TRBV4-1; CDR3aa: CASSQEASGDAYEQYF; CDR3nt: TGCGCCAGCAGCCAAGAAGCTAGCGGGGACGCTTACGAGCAGTACTTC
d_gene: -; abundance: -; j_gene: TRBJ1-1; v_gene: TRBV27; CDR3aa: CASSFSTGMSTEAFF; CDR3nt: TGTGCCAGCAGTTTCTCTACCGGGATGAGCACTGAAGCTTTCTTT
d_gene: -; abundance: -; j_gene: TRBJ2-1; v_gene: TRBV6-4; CDR3aa: CASTDGTVPDEQFF; CDR3nt: TGTGCCAGCACCGACGGGACCGTGCCGGATGAGCAGTTCTTC
d_gene: -; abundance: few; j_gene: TRBJ1-5; v_gene: TRBV15; CDR3aa: CATSRAIRGWGSNQPQHF; CDR3nt: TGTGCCACCAGCAGAGCCATCAGGGGATGGGGCAGCAATCAGCCCCAGCATTTT
d_gene: -; abundance: -; j_gene: TRBJ2-7; v_gene: TRBV5-1; CDR3aa: CASSLAEGVRYF; CDR3nt: TGCGCCAGCAGCTTGGCCGAGGGGGTACGTTACTTC
d_gene: -; abundance: -; j_gene: TRBJ2-3; v_gene: TRBV10-1; CDR3aa: CASSGVEEGADTQYF; CDR3nt: TGCGCCAGCAGTGGAGTGGAGGAAGGGGCCGATACGCAGTATTTT
d_gene: TRBD1; abundance: -; j_gene: TRBJ2-7; v_gene: TRBV30; CDR3aa: CAWLRDRPYEQYF; CDR3nt: TGTGCCTGGCTCCGGGACAGGCCCTACGAGCAGTACTTC
d_gene: -; abundance: -; j_gene: TRBJ1-1; v_gene: TRBV19; CDR3aa: CATIGGPGGDTEAFF; CDR3nt: TGTGCCACCATCGGCGGTCCGGGCGGGGACACTGAAGCTTTCTTT
d_gene: -; abundance: -; j_gene: TRBJ2-7; v_gene: TRBV10-3; CDR3aa: CAISAGRGPWEEQYF; CDR3nt: TGTGCCATCAGCGCCGGGCGCGGACCCTGGGAGGAGCAGTACTTC
d_gene: -; abundance: -; j_gene: TRBJ1-6; v_gene: TRBV14; CDR3aa: CASSHLRNSPLHF; CDR3nt: TGTGCCAGCAGCCATTTGCGTAATTCACCCCTCCACTTT
d_gene: -; abundance: once; j_gene: TRBJ1-5; v_gene: TRBV4-1; CDR3aa: CASSQEGWTVNQPQHF; CDR3nt: TGCGCCAGCAGCCAAGAAGGGTGGACAGTCAATCAGCCCCAGCATTTT
d_gene: -; abundance: -; j_gene: TRBJ2-1; v_gene: TRBV5-1; CDR3aa: CASSLSGVVGRGNEQFF; CDR3nt: TGCGCCAGCAGCCTATCTGGGGTAGTCGGGCGGGGCAATGAGCAGTTCTTC
d_gene: -; abundance: -; j_gene: TRBJ1-2; v_gene: TRBV18; CDR3aa: CASSPETYGYTF; CDR3nt: TGTGCCAGCTCACCGGAAACCTATGGCTACACCTTC
d_gene: -; abundance: -; j_gene: TRBJ2-3; v_gene: TRBV19; CDR3aa: CASSISPLGTQYF; CDR3nt: TGTGCCAGTAGTATTTCCCCACTCGGGACGCAGTATTTT
d_gene: TRBD2; abundance: -; j_gene: TRBJ2-5; v_gene: TRBV7-7; CDR3aa: CASSLGGGARETQYF; CDR3nt: TGTGCTAGCAGCCTCGGCGGGGGGGCCCGGGAGACCCAGTACTTC
d_gene: TRBD2; abundance: -; j_gene: TRBJ2-6; v_gene: TRBV10-3; CDR3aa: CAISKTSSGSGANVLTF; CDR3nt: TGTGCCATCAGTAAGACTAGCTCGGGCTCTGGGGCCAACGTCCTGACTTTC
d_gene: TRBD1; abundance: -; j_gene: TRBJ1-4; v_gene: TRBV5-1; CDR3aa: CASSLGDSSNEKLFF; CDR3nt: TGCGCCAGCAGCTTGGGGGACAGTTCTAATGAAAAACTGTTTTTT
d_gene: TRBD2; abundance: -; j_gene: TRBJ2-1; v_gene: TRBV27; CDR3aa: CASTWRLAGEEQFF; CDR3nt: TGTGCCAGCACCTGGCGACTAGCGGGGGAGGAGCAGTTCTTC
d_gene: TRBD1; abundance: -; j_gene: TRBJ1-6; v_gene: TRBV18; CDR3aa: CASSPRGQGISPLHF; CDR3nt: TGTGCCAGCTCACCACGTGGACAGGGGATTTCACCCCTCCACTTT
d_gene: -; abundance: -; j_gene: TRBJ2-2; v_gene: TRBV5-1; CDR3aa: CASSWDTGELFF; CDR3nt: TGCGCCAGCAGCTGGGATACCGGGGAGCTGTTTTTT
d_gene: -; abundance: few; j_gene: TRBJ2-1; v_gene: TRBV4-1; CDR3aa: CASSPLFLRRRSSYNEQFF; CDR3nt: TGCGCCAGCAGCCCCCTTTTTTTGAGGCGGCGAAGCTCCTACAATGAGCAGTTCTTC
d_gene: -; abundance: -; j_gene: TRBJ2-5; v_gene: TRBV7-7; CDR3aa: CASSFAPQSETQYF; CDR3nt: TGTGCTAGCAGCTTCGCGCCGCAGTCGGAGACCCAGTACTTC
d_gene: -; abundance: -; j_gene: TRBJ2-7; v_gene: TRBV11-2; CDR3aa: CASSIDGSYEQYF; CDR3nt: TGTGCCAGCAGCATCGACGGGAGCTACGAGCAGTACTTC
d_gene: TRBD1; abundance: few; j_gene: TRBJ2-1; v_gene: TRBV28; CDR3aa: CASSLGDRGRDEQFF; CDR3nt: TGTGCCAGCAGTTTGGGGGACAGGGGGCGGGATGAGCAGTTCTTC
d_gene: -; abundance: -; j_gene: TRBJ1-1; v_gene: TRBV30; CDR3aa: CAWSVRYRTRIQRGSFF; CDR3nt: TGTGCCTGGAGTGTACGGTACAGGACCAGGATACAGCGGGGATCTTTCTTT
d_gene: TRBD1; abundance: few; j_gene: TRBJ1-2; v_gene: TRBV5-1; CDR3aa: CASRRTGNYGYTF; CDR3nt: TGCGCCAGCAGACGGACAGGAAACTATGGCTACACCTTC
d_gene: -; abundance: -; j_gene: TRBJ2-3; v_gene: TRBV7-9; CDR3aa: CASSSVLGLTSTDTQYF; CDR3nt: TGTGCCAGCAGCTCAGTTCTCGGGCTCACGAGCACAGATACGCAGTATTTT
d_gene: -; abundance: -; j_gene: TRBJ1-2; v_gene: TRBV29-1; CDR3aa: CSVVPGHQLGGYTF; CDR3nt: TGCAGCGTTGTTCCAGGACACCAACTGGGGGGCTACACCTTC
d_gene: -; abundance: -; j_gene: TRBJ2-1; v_gene: TRBV6-5; CDR3aa: CASSYFNEQFF; CDR3nt: TGTGCCAGCAGTTACTTTAATGAGCAGTTCTTC
d_gene: -; abundance: -; j_gene: TRBJ1-2; v_gene: TRBV4-1; CDR3aa: CASSQDHRPVYGYTF; CDR3nt: TGCGCCAGCAGCCAAGATCACAGGCCCGTCTATGGCTACACCTTC
d_gene: TRBD2; abundance: once; j_gene: TRBJ2-7; v_gene: TRBV19; CDR3aa: CASSPRTSGSRYEQYF; CDR3nt: TGTGCCAGTAGTCCCCGGACTAGCGGATCACGATACGAGCAGTACTTC
d_gene: -; abundance: -; j_gene: TRBJ1-4; v_gene: TRBV5-1; CDR3aa: CASSDTRDNEKLFF; CDR3nt: TGCGCCAGCTCGGATACCCGGGATAATGAAAAACTGTTTTTT
d_gene: TRBD1; abundance: -; j_gene: TRBJ2-5; v_gene: TRBV4-1; CDR3aa: CASSPTGGKETQYF; CDR3nt: TGCGCCAGCAGTCCCACAGGGGGGAAAGAGACCCAGTACTTC
d_gene: -; abundance: -; j_gene: TRBJ2-2; v_gene: TRBV27; CDR3aa: CASSPGATLELFF; CDR3nt: TGTGCCTCTTCTCCTGGGGCAACTTTGGAGCTGTTTTTT
d_gene: -; abundance: -; j_gene: TRBJ2-7; v_gene: TRBV21-1; CDR3aa: CAVLMHLAGGDKDEQYF; CDR3nt: TGTGCCGTCCTCATGCACCTAGCGGGAGGGGATAAGGACGAGCAGTACTTC
d_gene: TRBD1; abundance: -; j_gene: TRBJ2-7; v_gene: TRBV12-5; CDR3aa: CASGLRRTGGEQYF; CDR3nt: TGTGCTAGTGGTTTGAGAAGAACAGGGGGCGAGCAGTACTTC
d_gene: -; abundance: -; j_gene: TRBJ2-1; v_gene: TRBV5-4; CDR3aa: CASSLGGRSHNEQFF; CDR3nt: TGTGCCAGCAGCTTGGGGGGCCGATCGCACAATGAGCAGTTCTTC
d_gene: TRBD2; abundance: once; j_gene: TRBJ2-7; v_gene: TRBV6-5; CDR3aa: CASSSTGLAGVEQYF; CDR3nt: TGTGCCAGCAGTTCGACCGGCCTAGCGGGAGTCGAGCAGTACTTC
d_gene: TRBD2; abundance: -; j_gene: TRBJ2-5; v_gene: TRBV5-1; CDR3aa: CASSLAGGLAAETQYF; CDR3nt: TGCGCCAGCAGCTTGGCCGGAGGACTAGCGGCAGAGACCCAGTACTTC
d_gene: -; abundance: -; j_gene: TRBJ1-4; v_gene: TRBV10-2; CDR3aa: CATRQAEKLFF; CDR3nt: TGCGCCACCCGACAGGCGGAAAAACTGTTTTTT
d_gene: -; abundance: -; j_gene: TRBJ1-2; v_gene: TRBV14; CDR3aa: CASRPRGAGSGWGTGYTF; CDR3nt: TGTGCCAGCAGACCACGCGGGGCAGGGTCTGGATGGGGCACTGGCTACACCTTC
d_gene: TRBD1; abundance: -; j_gene: TRBJ1-4; v_gene: TRBV11-2; CDR3aa: CASRTGKGARVNEKLFF; CDR3nt: TGTGCCAGCAGGACAGGAAAGGGGGCGCGGGTTAATGAAAAACTGTTTTTT
d_gene: -; abundance: -; j_gene: TRBJ1-1; v_gene: TRBV6-1; CDR3aa: CASSDPGMNTEAFF; CDR3nt: TGTGCCAGCAGTGATCCGGGCATGAACACTGAAGCTTTCTTT
d_gene: -; abundance: -; j_gene: TRBJ2-7; v_gene: TRBV7-9; CDR3aa: CASSFAGTLSREQYF; CDR3nt: TGTGCCAGCAGCTTTGCCGGGACTCTGAGCCGCGAGCAGTACTTC
d_gene: -; abundance: -; j_gene: TRBJ1-1; v_gene: TRBV5-1; CDR3aa: CASSLYRGMNTEAFF; CDR3nt: TGCGCCAGCAGCCTGTATAGGGGAATGAACACTGAAGCTTTCTTT
d_gene: TRBD1; abundance: few; j_gene: TRBJ1-2; v_gene: TRBV28; CDR3aa: CASNSPWVVDREGEYGYTF; CDR3nt: TGTGCCAGCAACTCCCCCTGGGTTGTCGACAGGGAAGGGGAGTATGGCTACACCTTC
d_gene: TRBD1; abundance: -; j_gene: TRBJ2-7; v_gene: TRBV11-2; CDR3aa: CASSLTRDRGYEQYF; CDR3nt: TGTGCCAGCAGCCTGACCCGGGACAGGGGCTACGAGCAGTACTTC
d_gene: -; abundance: -; j_gene: TRBJ1-3; v_gene: TRBV7-9; CDR3aa: CASSFTPGLGLNTIYF; CDR3nt: TGTGCCAGCAGTTTCACCCCAGGGCTAGGGTTAAACACCATATATTTT
d_gene: -; abundance: -; j_gene: TRBJ2-7; v_gene: TRBV7-2; CDR3aa: CASSLTLTYEQYF; CDR3nt: TGTGCCAGCAGCTTGACACTTACCTACGAGCAGTACTTC
d_gene: -; abundance: -; j_gene: TRBJ2-2; v_gene: TRBV7-3; CDR3aa: CASSFGGTGELFF; CDR3nt: TGTGCCAGCAGCTTTGGGGGCACCGGGGAGCTGTTTTTT
d_gene: -; abundance: -; j_gene: TRBJ1-5; v_gene: TRBV28; CDR3aa: CASSLSRWGNDRQPQHF; CDR3nt: TGTGCCAGCAGTTTGAGTCGGTGGGGAAACGACAGACAGCCCCAGCATTTT